This passage covers 29 T cell receptor beta chains from one sample sequenced in a study of CD8 T cells in ankylosing spondylitis. Overall study findings and caveats: Several highly homologous variants formed a TCR beta motif that appeared characteristic of ankylosing spondylitis blood.

These TCRs are of unknown antigen specificity. Via MiXCR, TCRdb re-called the 5' RACE reads, giving one row per CDR3 protein. The top ten hold almost 7% of the sample, which has about 540,000 distinct CDR3 sequences, more than 9.5% seen once. Material for sequencing was blood, either unsorted or a sorted T cell fraction (not recorded which). The source of these receptors is a male donor with ankylosing spondylitis.

The chain carries TRBV20-1 and TRBJ2-1; TRBD2 agrees at 9 bases. The CDR3 runs to 16 residues. In germline, CDR1 is DFQATT, CDR2 SNEGSKA (reference sequence). The V and J ends lost 6 bases and 4 bases, in that order; junction bases with no gene match: 13. CDR3 sequence: CSASGTSWGVYNEQFF. CDR3 bases: TGCAGTGCCAGTGGGACTAGCTGGGGGGTTTACAATGAGCAGTTCTTC.

The chain joins TRBV10-3 to TRBJ1-2, with D possibly being TRBD1 (6 bases). This CDR3 has 14 residues. The germline gives CDR1 ENHRY, CDR2 SYGVKD. V shed 5 bases and J shed 1 base, with 11 bases lying between them. The chain's CDR3 is CAISHTGSNYGYTF. The CDR3 nucleotides are TGTGCCATCAGTCACACAGGGAGTAACTATGGCTACACCTTC.

The DNA of the CDR3 is TGTGCCAGCAGGCGGGACTTTCCGCCCTACGAGCAGTACTTC. As protein: CASRRDFPPYEQYF. The chain has TRBV27 and TRBJ2-7; weak D call: TRBD2 (6 bases). Looked up from germline, CDR1 is MNHEY and CDR2 is SMNVEV (reference sequence). The CDR3 is 14 residues long. The V gene lost 6 bases and the J gene lost 2 bases, with 14 bases spanning the gap.

There are a few counts of this clonotype. V is TRBV18 and J is TRBJ1-1; D uncertain. Germline V lookup: CDR1 KGHSH, CDR2 LQKENI. Trimming stripped 1 base from V and 1 base from J, with 10 bases between. The CDR3 runs to 15 residues. The CDR3 sequence: CASSPLSQQNTEAFF. CDR3 DNA: TGTGCCAGCTCACCACTTTCCCAGCAGAACACTGAAGCTTTCTTT. Looking up the rest from reference TRBV18 and TRBJ1-1 gives the full variable domain: NAGVMQNPRHLVRRRGQEARLRCSPMKGHSHVYWYRQLPEEGLKFMVYLQKENIIDESGMPKERFSAEFPKEGPSILRIQQVVRGDSAAYFCASSPLSQQNTEAFFGQGTRLTVV.

This clonotype was counted at least ten times. This sequence joins TRBV27 and TRBJ2-1; the D is unclear. CDR3 length: 15 amino acids. Germline V gene sequence: CDR1 MNHEY, CDR2 SMNVEV (reference sequence). V lost 5 bases, J lost 0 bases, and 11 bases lay in between. CDR3 nucleotide sequence: TGTGCCAGCAGTAACTTAGGCGGCTCCTACAATGAGCAGTTCTTC. This translates into CASSNLGGSYNEQFF.

The V call is TRBV29-1, the J call TRBJ2-5; D gene uncertain. The germline V gene encodes CDR1 SQVTM and CDR2 ANQGSEA. Trimming stripped 1 base from V and 2 bases from J, with 5 bases between. The CDR3 length is 12 residues. Here the CDR3 reads CSVEGRQETQYF. The DNA for the CDR3 is TGCAGCGTTGAAGGAAGACAAGAGACCCAGTACTTC. Drawing the rest from reference TRBV29-1 and TRBJ2-5, the complete variable domain is SAVISQKPSRDICQRGTSLTIQCQVDSQVTMMFWYRQQPGQSLTLIATANQGSEATYESGFVIDKFPISRPNLTFSTLTVSNMSPEDSSIYLCSVEGRQETQYFGPGTRLLVL.

CDR3 region: CASSTSGNTGELFF. The CDR3 region has the DNA TGCGCCAGCAGCACTAGCGGGAACACCGGGGAGCTGTTTTTT. This rearrangement joins TRBV5-1 to TRBJ2-2, with TRBD2 identical over 8 bases. The CDR3 contains 14 residues. V was pared by 4 bases and J by 1 base, with 0 bases of the junction left unmatched. Germline lookup yields CDR1 SGHRS and CDR2 YFSETQ.

This clonotype was seen a few times. The rearrangement joins TRBV5-1 to TRBJ2-5; a weak D match, TRBD1 (7 bases). The V gene lost 1 base and the J gene lost 5 bases, with 15 bases spanning the gap. CDR3 length: 15 amino acids. Germline V gene lookup returns CDR1 SGHRS and CDR2 YFSETQ. The CDR3 coding sequence is TGCGCCAGCAGCTTGTTGGGACAGCGGGTCGAGACCCAGTACTTC. It codes for CASSLLGQRVETQYF.

This clonotype was seen more than once but under ten times. The chain recombines TRBV11-2 with TRBJ2-3; 10 positions match TRBD2. Per the germline V gene, CDR1 is SGHAT and CDR2 is FQNNGV. V was pared by 5 bases and J by 0 bases, with 5 bases of the junction left unmatched. The CDR3 contains 16 residues. The CDR3 nucleotides are TGTGCCAGCAGCCAGGGACTAGCGCCAAGCACAGATACGCAGTATTTT. This encodes CASSQGLAPSTDTQYF.

This clonotype was recorded once. The J gene is TRBJ2-5, the V gene TRBV19; D gene uncertain. The CDR3 loop spans 14 amino acids. Germline CDR1 reads LNHDA; CDR2 reads SQIVND (reference sequence). V was trimmed by 7 bases and J by 4 bases, leaving 16 bases between them. The CDR3 DNA follows: TGTGCCAGTACGCACCGCTACCCGACAGAGACCCAGTACTTC. Protein sequence: CASTHRYPTETQYF.

The chain uses TRBV29-1 and TRBJ2-1, with 14 bases fitting TRBD2. The CDR3 is 19 residues long. CDR1 is SQVTM, CDR2 ANQGSEA, per germline. After removal of 4 bases from V and 0 bases from J, the junction contained 11 bases not matched to a gene. This chain's CDR3 is CSVVSGTSGRATSYNEQFF. CDR3 nucleotide sequence: TGCAGCGTTGTGTCCGGGACTAGCGGGAGAGCCACCTCCTACAATGAGCAGTTCTTC.

This clonotype was recorded a few times. The genes are TRBV20-1 and TRBJ2-3; 14 bases line up with TRBD2. V trimming: 6 bases; J trimming: 3 bases; junction bases outside the gene matches: 11. The CDR3 runs to 17 residues. The germline CDR1 and CDR2 sequences are DFQATT and SNEGSKA (reference sequence). The chain's CDR3 is CSASPGTSGRMTDTQYF. CDR3 sequence (DNA): TGCAGTGCGAGTCCCGGGACTAGCGGGAGAATGACAGATACGCAGTATTTT.

This clonotype has just a few counts. The rearrangement uses TRBV12-3 or TRBV12-4 and TRBJ1-5, with D tentatively TRBD1 (6 bases). There are 13 residues in the CDR3. Trimming took 4 bases from V and 3 from J, leaving 7 bases between them. The chain's CDR3 is CASSWDNNQPQHF. DNA for the CDR3: TGTGCCAGCAGTTGGGACAACAATCAGCCCCAGCATTTT.

This clonotype showed up many times. The gene calls are TRBV6-2 or TRBV6-3 and TRBJ1-5; possible D gene TRBD1, 6 bases. V lost 6 bases, J lost 5 bases, and 17 bases lay in between. Germline V lookup: CDR1 MNHEY, CDR2 SVGEGT. There are 15 residues in the CDR3. CDR3 sequence: CASRDGGRVHQPQHF. The DNA of the CDR3 is TGTGCCAGCAGGGATGGGGGCAGGGTCCATCAGCCCCAGCATTTT.

The chain couples TRBV11-2 to TRBJ1-1, with D perhaps TRBD1 (5 bases). The CDR3 contains 17 residues. Per the germline V gene, CDR1 is SGHAT and CDR2 is FQNNGV. V gave up 1 base and J gave up 0 bases, with 15 bases separating them. The CDR3 spells CASSLGVVDTVNTEAFF. Here the CDR3 DNA reads TGTGCCAGCAGCTTAGGGGTCGTGGACACTGTGAACACTGAAGCTTTCTTT. The full variable domain, completed using reference TRBV11-2 and TRBJ1-1, is EAGVAQSPRYKIIEKRQSVAFWCNPISGHATLYWYQQILGQGPKLLIQFQNNGVVDDSQLPKDRFSAERLKGVDSTLKIQPAKLEDSAVYLCASSLGVVDTVNTEAFFGQGTRLTVV.

Written as DNA, the CDR3 is TGTGCCAGCAGCACGCAGACACCGGGGAGGTACGAGCAGTACTTC. It codes for CASSTQTPGRYEQYF. V is TRBV5-5 and J is TRBJ2-7; maybe TRBD2 (6 bases). Germline assignment: CDR1 SGHKS and CDR2 YYEKEE (reference sequence). There are 15 residues in the CDR3. V lost 4 bases to trimming and J lost 4 bases, with 18 bases between them. Drawing the rest from reference TRBV5-5 and TRBJ2-7, the complete variable domain is DAGVTQSPTHLIKTRGQQVTLRCSPISGHKSVSWYQQVLGQGPQFIFQYYEKEERGRGNFPDRFSARQFPNYSSELNVNALLLGDSALYLCASSTQTPGRYEQYFGPGTRLTVT.

This clonotype occurred a few times. V is TRBV3-1 and J is TRBJ1-1; D might be TRBD1 (6 bases). V was clipped by 3 bases and J by 5 bases, with 13 bases between them. This CDR3 is 14 amino acids long. The germline gives CDR1 LGHDT, CDR2 YNNKEL (reference sequence). The CDR3 sequence: CASSHQGGRTEAFF. CDR3 nucleotide sequence: TGTGCCAGCAGCCATCAAGGGGGTCGGACTGAAGCTTTCTTT.

J is TRBJ1-1 and V is TRBV11-3; D is unclear. In germline, CDR1 is SGHNT, CDR2 YENEEA. Trimming took 5 bases from V and 6 from J, leaving 10 bases between them. This CDR3 region has 12 residues. CDR3: CASSGGRAEAFF. The CDR3, as DNA: TGTGCCAGCAGCGGAGGACGGGCTGAAGCTTTCTTT.

V usage is TRBV7-2 and J usage is TRBJ1-1; 8 bases map to TRBD1. From germline, CDR1 is SGHTA and CDR2 FQGNSA. V shed 4 bases and J 4 bases; nucleotides not matched to a gene: 11. This CDR3 has 16 amino acids. The CDR3 DNA reads as TGTGCCAGCAGCTCGAGCCCAGGGGGCGGGAGCACTGAAGCTTTCTTT. It specifies CASSSSPGGGSTEAFF.

The sample holds a few counts of this clonotype. V usage is TRBV12-3 or TRBV12-4 and J usage is TRBJ2-1; D remains unclear. Trimming cost V 6 bases and J 0 bases, with 15 bases left between them. This CDR3 is 16 amino acids long. This chain's CDR3 is CASRHRLMSSYNEQFF. In nucleotides, the CDR3 is TGTGCCAGCAGACATCGACTGATGAGCTCCTACAATGAGCAGTTCTTC.

There are a few counts of this clonotype. This chain uses TRBV20-1 with TRBJ2-5; D not certain. V shed 3 bases and J shed 6 bases, with 23 bases lying between them. The CDR3 is 16 amino acids. Germline V CDR1 and CDR2: DFQATT, SNEGSKA (reference sequence). As DNA, the CDR3 is TGCAGTGCTAGTCCCCCCTCTAGTCTAGGAGAGCAGACCCAGTACTTC. Protein: CSASPPSSLGEQTQYF.

The sample holds a few counts of this clonotype. The chain joins TRBV20-1 to TRBJ2-7; TRBD2 matches 7 bases. J was trimmed by 2 bases and V by 5 bases; bases with no gene match: 3. Germline V gene data show CDR1 as DFQATT and CDR2 as SNEGSKA (reference sequence). The CDR3 totals 12 residues. The CDR3 region is CSAERDPYEQYF. The CDR3 nucleotides read TGCAGTGCTGAGCGGGATCCCTACGAGCAGTACTTC.

In this sample, this clonotype turned up a few times. The chain couples TRBV6-1 to TRBJ2-5, with 10 bases identical to TRBD2. CDR1 and CDR2 (germline): MNHNS, SASEGT. J was trimmed by 6 bases and V by 5 bases; bases with no gene match: 9. This CDR3 has 15 residues. The CDR3 sequence: CASSQGVAGGKTQYF. DNA of the CDR3: TGTGCCAGCAGTCAGGGAGTAGCGGGAGGAAAGACCCAGTACTTC.

In its sample, this clonotype was seen many times. V and J are TRBV6-1 and TRBJ2-7; 8 nucleotides line up with TRBD1. V was pared by 5 bases and J by 4 bases, with 13 bases of the junction left unmatched. The CDR3 spans 16 residues. The germline CDR1 and CDR2 sequences are MNHNS and SASEGT. CDR3 sequence: CASSTSDRGSVYEQYV. In nucleotides, the CDR3 is TGTGCCAGCAGTACGTCCGACAGGGGAAGCGTATACGAGCAGTACGTC.

In regard to this clonotype: The junction departs from the called germline gene at one end, perhaps through a read error. V usage is TRBV5-1 and J usage is TRBJ2-3; D is undetermined. The CDR3 sequence is 14 residues long. Germline values: CDR1 SGHRS, CDR2 YFSETQ. The CDR3 coding sequence is TGCGCCAGCAGCTTCCAATCATTCACAGATACGCGGTATTTT. It yields the protein CASSFQSFTDTRYF.

The V gene is TRBV24-1, the J gene TRBJ2-2; D gene uncertain. The CDR3 sequence is 18 residues long. CDR1 is KGHDR and CDR2 is SFDVKD in the germline V gene. The V end was cut by 4 bases, the J end by 3 bases, with 20 bases between. In DNA form, the CDR3 reads TGTGCCACCAGTGACCAAACACCCGACCCGCAGGACACCGGGGAGCTGTTTTTT. It specifies CATSDQTPDPQDTGELFF.

The gene calls are TRBV7-8 and TRBJ1-3, with unresolved D. CDR1 is SGHVS, CDR2 FQNEAQ, per germline. V lost 8 bases and J 0 bases, leaving 11 bases between the germline ends. This CDR3 is built from 14 residues. CDR3: CASRKGRSGNTIYF. CDR3 DNA: TGTGCCAGCCGCAAGGGCCGCTCTGGAAACACCATATATTTT.

The chain links TRBV20-1 to TRBJ2-3; 7 bases are a match to TRBD1. CDR3 size: 13 residues. V was pared by 5 bases and J by 3 bases, with 5 bases of the junction left unmatched. CDR1 and CDR2 from the germline V gene are DFQATT and SNEGSKA (reference sequence). The CDR3 spells CSAQTGVTDTQYF. The CDR3, as DNA: TGCAGTGCTCAAACAGGGGTTACAGATACGCAGTATTTT.

This clonotype was picked up a small number of times. The CDR3 coding sequence is TGCAGTGCTTGGGGGGCAGGGACCCACAATGAGCAGTTCTTC. Translation gives CSAWGAGTHNEQFF. The V and J genes are TRBV20-1 and TRBJ2-1; TRBD1 or TRBD2 may be the D gene (6 bases each). Germline V CDR1 and CDR2: DFQATT, SNEGSKA (reference sequence). V was shortened by 5 bases and J by 5 bases, with 16 bases between the two germline ends. The CDR3 contains 14 residues.